Each of the 2 T cell receptor beta chains below was sequenced from the same sample in a study of blood T cell repertoires in COVID-19. Sequencing used immunoSEQ multiplex PCR; TCRdb keeps in-frame clones, though not all of them. The table includes 300,000 or so clones, about 83% detected once. Sequencing was done on a sample of peripheral blood. These receptors were collected from a woman in her forties or fifties with acute or convalescent COVID-19.

This clone showed up just once. The chain links TRBV30 to TRBJ2-5; TRBD1 aligns across 7 bases. This CDR3 is 15 amino acids long. Trimming removed 4 bases from V and 3 bases from J; junction bases left unmatched: 11. Germline values: CDR1 GTSNPN, CDR2 SVGIG (reference sequence). CDR3: CAWNKDRVGKETQYF. The CDR3 nucleotides are TGTGCCTGGAATAAAGACAGGGTGGGGAAAGAGACCCAGTACTTC.

Comment on this clone: In the same sample, other DNA sequences code for this CDR3. The chain recombines TRBV5-1 with TRBJ2-2; TRBD2 might be the D (6 bases). The V end was cut by 4 bases, the J end by 2 bases, with 12 bases between. In germline, CDR1 is SGHRS, CDR2 YFSETQ. The CDR3 is 15 amino acids. CDR3 residues: CASSPGGANTGELFF. The CDR3 nucleotides read TGCGCCAGCAGCCCAGGAGGGGCCAACACCGGGGAGCTGTTTTTT. Combining the CDR3 with reference TRBV5-1 and TRBJ2-2 gives the whole variable domain KAGVTQTPRYLIKTRGQQVTLSCSPISGHRSVSWYQQTPGQGLQFLFEYFSETQRNKGNFPGRFSGRQFSNSRSEMNVSTLELGDSALYLCASSPGGANTGELFFGEGSRLTVL.